A selection of T cell receptor gamma chains follows, all from one sample in a study of Vδ1+ human thymocytes. TCRdb fed the multiplex PCR reads to CATT. Among approximately 40,000 gamma-chain clones listed, around 21% were seen once. Sequencing was performed on Vdelta1+ gamma-delta thymocytes from the thymus. These receptors were obtained from a girl younger than two who had congenital heart surgery. Each CDR3 is given with its conserved first and last residue. Only some rows state a clone size, as once, few, many or a class for expanded clones.

>TRGJP2|medium-sized|TRGV3
TGTGCCACCTGGAGTAGTGATTGGATCAAGACGTTT
CATWSSDWIKTF
>TRGJ1/TRGJ2|.|TRGV5
TGTGCCACCTGGGACAGGGGCGATGGGAAACTCTTT
CATWDRGDGKLF
>TRGJP2|.|TRGV4
TGTGCCACCTGGGAAGAAGGCCTTTATAGTAGTGATTGGATCAAGACGTTT
CATWEEGLYSSDWIKTF
>TRGJ1/TRGJ2|.|TRGV2
TGTGCCACCTGGGACGGCGCCCTTAGTTATTATAAGAAACTCTTT
CATWDGALSYYKKLF
>TRGJ1/TRGJ2|.|TRGV8
TGTGCCACCTGGGATACTCTCTGGTTGGAGAAACTCTTT
CATWDTLWLEKLF
>TRGJ1/TRGJ2|few|TRGV8
TGTGCCACCCTCCCGGTCGGTAAGAAACTCTTT
CATLPVGKKLF
>TRGJ1/TRGJ2|few|TRGV9
TGTGCCTTGTGGGAGGTGCACTCTTCTTATTATAAGAAACTCTTT
CALWEVHSSYYKKLF
>TRGJ1/TRGJ2|few|TRGV3
TGTGCCACCTGGGTTAACCAGAATTATTATAAGAAACTCTTT
CATWVNQNYYKKLF
>TRGJ1/TRGJ2|medium-sized|TRGV9
TGTGCCTTGTGGGAGGCCTATTATTATAAGAAACTCTTT
CALWEAYYYKKLF
>TRGJP1|few|TRGV8
TGTGCCACCTGGGATACGCTAAAAACTGGTTGGTTCAAGATATTT
CATWDTLKTGWFKIF
>TRGJ1/TRGJ2|few|TRGV2
TGTGCCACCTGGGACGTCCCTTATTATAAGAAACTCTTT
CATWDVPYYKKLF
>TRGJ1/TRGJ2|.|TRGV3
TGTGCCACCTGGGACACACTTCTTTATTATAAGAAACTCTTT
CATWDTLLYYKKLF
>TRGJ1/TRGJ2|medium-sized|TRGV4
TGTGCCACCTGGGATGGGCCTGATTATAAGAAACTCTTT
CATWDGPDYKKLF
>TRGJ1/TRGJ2|few|TRGV5
TGTGCCACCTGGGACAGGCTGAGATATAAGAAACTCTTT
CATWDRLRYKKLF
>TRGJ1/TRGJ2|.|TRGV2
TGTGCCACCTGGGATGGGGTTCATTATAAGAAACTCTTT
CATWDGVHYKKLF
>TRGJP2|.|TRGV4
TGTGCCACCATTAAGCAACCCCTCAGTAGTGATTGGATCAAGACGTTT
CATIKQPLSSDWIKTF
>TRGJ1/TRGJ2|.|TRGV8
TGTGCCACCTGGGATTCCTCTTATAAGAAACTCTTT
CATWDSSYKKLF
>TRGJ1/TRGJ2|.|TRGV5
TGTGCCACCTGGGACTCGCGGGCTTATTATAAGAAACTCTTT
CATWDSRAYYKKLF
>TRGJ1/TRGJ2|.|TRGV9
TGTGCCTTGTGGGAGGTCCGGTCGGCTTATTATAAGAAACTCTTT
CALWEVRSAYYKKLF
>TRGJP2|few|TRGV3
TGTGCCACCTGGGACAGGGGGGATTGGATCAAGACGTTT
CATWDRGDWIKTF
>TRGJP2|.|TRGV9
TGTGCCTTGTGGGAGTCGGGGGAGGGTGATTGGATCAAGACGTTT
CALWESGEGDWIKTF
>TRGJ1/TRGJ2|few|TRGV4
TGTGCCACCTGGGAGGGGGCTTATTATAAGAAACTCTTT
CATWEGAYYKKLF
>TRGJ1/TRGJ2|medium-sized|TRGV3
TGTGCCACCTGGGACAGGTATTATAAGAAACTCTTT
CATWDRYYKKLF
>TRGJ1/TRGJ2|few|TRGV3
TGTGCCACCTGGGACGGGATCCGGCCGGATTATAAGAAACTCTTT
CATWDGIRPDYKKLF
>TRGJ1/TRGJ2|few|TRGV9
TGTGCCTTGTGGGAGGTGCGTCTACGCAAGAAACTCTTT
CALWEVRLRKKLF
>TRGJ1/TRGJ2|.|TRGV4
TGTGCCACCTGGGAGGAGGGATATTATTATAAGAAACTCTTT
CATWEEGYYYKKLF
>TRGJ1/TRGJ2|.|TRGV8
TGTGCCACCTGGGATCCCCAAACTTGTTATAAGAAACTCTTT
CATWDPQTCYKKLF
>TRGJP2|.|TRGV2
TGTGCCACCTGGGACGGGGATTTTAGTGATTGGATCAAGACGTTT
CATWDGDFSDWIKTF
>TRGJP2|.|TRGV4
TGTGCCACCTGGGATGGTACGAAGAGTAGTGATTGGATCAAGACGTTT
CATWDGTKSSDWIKTF
>TRGJ1/TRGJ2|.|TRGV3
TGTGCCACCTGGGAAATGGATTATAAGAAACTCTTT
CATWEMDYKKLF
>TRGJ1/TRGJ2|few|TRGV9
TGTGCCTTGTGGGACTCCCAGAGGTGTTATAAGAAACTCTTT
CALWDSQRCYKKLF
>TRGJ1/TRGJ2|.|TRGV3
TGTGCCACCTGGGACAGGCGCGACTATAAGAAACTCTTT
CATWDRRDYKKLF
>TRGJ1/TRGJ2|few|TRGV9
TGTGCCTTGTGGGAGGTCCCTGCCCAACTCTTT
CALWEVPAQLF
>TRGJ1/TRGJ2|.|TRGV8
TGTGCCACCTGGGAATCCCAAAATAAGAAACTCTTT
CATWESQNKKLF
>TRGJP2|.|TRGV3
TGTGCCACCTGGTTCACCAGTGATTGGATCAAGACGTTT
CATWFTSDWIKTF
>TRGJ1/TRGJ2|.|TRGV2
TGTGCCACCTGGGACGGCCCCCATTATTATAAGAAACTCTTT
CATWDGPHYYKKLF
>TRGJ1/TRGJ2|.|TRGV8
TGTGCCACCTGGGATAATAACACAAAGAAACTCTTT
CATWDNNTKKLF
>TRGJ1/TRGJ2|.|TRGV9
TGTGCCTTGTGGGAGTTTGCTTATAAGAAACTCTTT
CALWEFAYKKLF
>TRGJ1/TRGJ2|few|TRGV4
TGTGCCACCTGGGATGGCGTCAATTATTATAAGAAACTCTTT
CATWDGVNYYKKLF
>TRGJ1/TRGJ2|once|TRGV4
TGTGCCACCTGGGATGGGACGCTCTTT
CATWDGTLF
>TRGJP2|.|TRGV2
TGTGCCACCTGGGACGAGTCAGGGATCAAGACGTTT
CATWDESGIKTF
>TRGJ1/TRGJ2|few|TRGV8
TGTGCCACCTGGGATAAAGTGTATTATAAGAAACTCTTT
CATWDKVYYKKLF
>TRGJP2|.|TRGV3
TGTGCCACCTGGGACCAAAGGAATGGTGATTGGATCAAGACGTTT
CATWDQRNGDWIKTF
>TRGJ1/TRGJ2|few|TRGV3
TGTGCCACCTGGGACAGGCGAGTTTATTATAAGAAACTCTTT
CATWDRRVYYKKLF
>TRGJ1/TRGJ2|few|TRGV4
TGTGCCACCTGGGATAGCAAAGGTCATTATTATAAGAAACTCTTT
CATWDSKGHYYKKLF